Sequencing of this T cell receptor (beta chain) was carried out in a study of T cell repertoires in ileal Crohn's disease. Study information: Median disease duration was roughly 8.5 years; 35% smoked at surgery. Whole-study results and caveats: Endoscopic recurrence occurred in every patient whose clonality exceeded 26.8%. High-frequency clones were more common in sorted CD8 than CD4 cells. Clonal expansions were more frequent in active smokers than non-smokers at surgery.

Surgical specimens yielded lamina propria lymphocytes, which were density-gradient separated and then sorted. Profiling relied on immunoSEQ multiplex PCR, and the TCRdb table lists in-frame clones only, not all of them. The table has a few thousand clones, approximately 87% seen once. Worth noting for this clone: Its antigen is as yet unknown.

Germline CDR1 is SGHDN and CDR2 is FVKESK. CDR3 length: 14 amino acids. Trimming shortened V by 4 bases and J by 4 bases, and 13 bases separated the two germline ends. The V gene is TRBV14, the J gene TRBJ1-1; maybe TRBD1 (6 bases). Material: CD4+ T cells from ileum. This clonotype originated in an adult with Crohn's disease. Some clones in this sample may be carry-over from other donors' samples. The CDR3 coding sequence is TGTGCCAGCAGCCCGCGACAGGTTAGCACTGAAGCTTTCTTT. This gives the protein CASSPRQVSTEAFF.